The 28 T cell receptor beta chains given below trace back to one sample, sequenced in a study of cytomegalovirus exposure and HLA in healthy donors. With 60 Vbeta and 13 Jbeta primers, the PCR was carried out. This table comes from immunoSEQ multiplex PCR, and its TCRdb copy is limited to in-frame clones, with some not included. The sample yields fewer than 60,000 clones, 70% to 85% seen once. Sequenced sample: PBMCs. The receptors stem from a woman aged 50 to 60 in good health and CMV-seropositive.

This chain connects TRBV27 to TRBJ2-1; D is undetermined. The germline gives CDR1 MNHEY, CDR2 SMNVEV (reference sequence). This CDR3 comprises 12 residues. V lost 4 bases and J lost 7, with 8 bases in between. Here the CDR3 DNA reads TGTGCCAGCAGTTCCAATAGAAATGAGCAGTTCTTC. Amino acids: CASSSNRNEQFF.

This clone has just a few counts. The V gene is TRBV28, the J gene TRBJ1-2; 8 nucleotides agree with TRBD1. CDR1 and CDR2 (germline): MDHEN, SYDVKM. CDR3 length equals 15 residues. The junction had 15 bases not matched to a gene; V was cut back by 7 bases and J by 8 bases. The CDR3 DNA follows: TGTGCCAGCACCGCCGTCGACAGGGGAGGCGGCGGCTACACCTTC. Its protein product is CASTAVDRGGGGYTF.

This chain connects TRBV27 to TRBJ2-1, with 7 bases fitting TRBD1. This CDR3 comprises 15 residues. V gave up 4 bases and J gave up 3 bases; unmatched junction bases: 6. The germline V gene encodes CDR1 MNHEY and CDR2 SMNVEV (reference sequence). The CDR3 nucleotides read TGTGCCAGCAGTTCTGAGGGGGCGCGCTACAATGAGCAGTTCTTC. Protein sequence: CASSSEGARYNEQFF.

The chain recombines TRBV15 with TRBJ2-2; D not certain. The CDR3 totals 13 residues. The germline CDR1 and CDR2 sequences are LNHNV and YYDKDF (reference sequence). V was shortened by 5 bases and J by 1 base, with 5 bases between the two germline ends. This CDR3 reads CATSDWNTGELFF. Written as DNA, the CDR3 is TGTGCCACCAGCGACTGGAACACCGGGGAGCTGTTTTTT.

This clone was recorded once. J is TRBJ2-1 and V is TRBV19, with 7 bases that match TRBD1. The J segment lost 5 bases and the V segment lost 7 bases, leaving 11 bases of the junction unmatched. Germline loops: CDR1 LNHDA, CDR2 SQIVND (reference sequence). The CDR3 is 15 amino acids. For the CDR3, the DNA is TGTGCCAGTAACGACAACAGGGGCGCTAACAATGAGCAGTTCTTC. It translates to CASNDNRGANNEQFF.

The rearrangement joins TRBV19 to TRBJ1-6; tentative D call: TRBD1 (6 bases). In germline, CDR1 is LNHDA, CDR2 SQIVND (reference sequence). The CDR3 has 15 amino acids. The V and J ends lost 3 bases and 5 bases respectively, with 11 bases between them. The CDR3: CASSILQGNNSPLHF. The CDR3 nucleotides read TGTGCCAGTAGTATTTTGCAGGGGAATAATTCACCCCTCCACTTT.

The chain joins TRBV2 to TRBJ2-7, with a tentative D call TRBD1 (5 bases). V was trimmed by 3 bases and J by 0 bases, leaving 9 bases between them. The CDR3 totals 14 residues. CDR1 and CDR2 from the germline V gene are SNHLY and FYNNEI. The CDR3 bases are TGTGCCAGCAGTGAGCAGGGAAGCTCCTACGAGCAGTACTTC. Translated, it gives CASSEQGSSYEQYF.

V usage is TRBV5-6 and J usage is TRBJ1-6, with D possibly TRBD1 on 6 matching bases. CDR1 SGHDT and CDR2 YYEEEE come from the germline V gene. V shed 4 bases and J shed 9 bases, with 23 bases lying between them. The CDR3 loop spans 17 amino acids. CDR3 protein: CASSRRGGGRRGSPLHF. In DNA form, the CDR3 reads TGTGCCAGCAGCCGACGGGGGGGCGGCCGCCGGGGTTCACCCCTCCACTTT.

The chain carries TRBV2 and TRBJ2-2; D unclear. V was pared by 6 bases and J by 3 bases, with 8 bases between. In germline, CDR1 is SNHLY, CDR2 FYNNEI. The length of the CDR3 is 13 residues. CDR3 DNA sequence: TGTGCCAGCAGGTCGACTGACACCGGGGAGCTGTTTTTT. It translates to CASRSTDTGELFF.

The V gene is TRBV15, the J gene TRBJ2-7, with 7 bases matching TRBD1. V lost 1 base, J lost 4 bases, and 10 bases stayed unmatched. This CDR3 region has 16 residues. In germline, CDR1 is LNHNV, CDR2 YYDKDF (reference sequence). The CDR3 sequence: CATSRALGQSSYEQYF. The CDR3 DNA reads TGTGCCACCAGCAGAGCCCTGGGACAGAGTAGTTACGAGCAGTACTTC. Combining the CDR3 with reference TRBV15 and TRBJ2-7 gives the whole variable domain DAMVIQNPRYQVTQFGKPVTLSCSQTLNHNVMYWYQQKSSQAPKLLFHYYDKDFNNEADTPDNFQSRRPNTSFCFLDIRSPGLGDTAMYLCATSRALGQSSYEQYFGPGTRLTVT.

This clone is a singleton in its sample. This chain joins TRBV19 and TRBJ2-5; 9 bases line up with TRBD2. CDR1 is LNHDA and CDR2 is SQIVND in the germline V gene (reference sequence). After removal of 5 bases from V and 2 bases from J, the junction contained 12 bases not matched to a gene. The CDR3 totals 17 residues. The chain's CDR3 is CASSVHGTSFFQETQYF. The CDR3 DNA reads TGTGCCAGTAGTGTGCATGGGACTAGCTTTTTTCAAGAGACCCAGTACTTC.

The CDR3 loop is CASRPLGQGNTEAFF. The CDR3 coding sequence is TGTGCCAGCAGGCCGCTGGGACAGGGTAATACTGAAGCTTTCTTT. The chain has TRBV28 and TRBJ1-1, with TRBD1 matching 9 bases. CDR3 length equals 15 residues. Germline CDR1 MDHEN, CDR2 SYDVKM. V dropped 6 bases and J dropped 5; count of bases not matched to a gene: 10.

The V gene is TRBV5-8, the J gene TRBJ1-1; D remains unclear. CDR3 length equals 15 residues. Germline values: CDR1 SGHTS, CDR2 YDEGEE. Trimming removed 2 bases at V and 0 bases at J, with 11 bases between. For the CDR3, the DNA is TGTGCCAGCAGCTTAATCAGTGGAGTGAACACTGAAGCTTTCTTT. Protein product: CASSLISGVNTEAFF.

This sequence joins TRBV2 and TRBJ2-5; maybe TRBD2 (6 bases). CDR3 size: 14 residues. CDR1 is SNHLY, CDR2 FYNNEI, per germline. Trimming left V 2 bases short and J 5 bases short, with 12 bases between. CDR3 sequence: CASSEHEGRETQYF. CDR3 sequence (DNA): TGTGCCAGCAGTGAACATGAAGGGAGGGAGACCCAGTACTTC.

The chain has TRBV7-2 and TRBJ2-7, with D possibly matching TRBD2 (6 bases). V was clipped by 5 bases and J by 2 bases, with 10 bases between them. There are 13 residues in the CDR3. Germline CDR1 reads SGHTA; CDR2 reads FQGNSA. CDR3 amino acids: CASSQRGTYEQYF. The CDR3 coding sequence is TGTGCCAGCAGCCAACGGGGGACCTACGAGCAGTACTTC.

V is TRBV7-8 and J is TRBJ1-5; D is ambiguous. Trimming pared 3 bases from V and 6 bases from J, leaving 9 bases between. The CDR3 is made up of 13 amino acids. The germline V gene has CDR1 SGHVS and CDR2 FQNEAQ. The CDR3 loop is CASSFDSGQPQHF. The CDR3 coding sequence is TGTGCCAGCAGCTTCGATAGCGGTCAGCCCCAGCATTTT.

This clone appeared once. This CDR3 reads CASTEEWGPNEKLFF. Written as DNA, the CDR3 is TGTGCCAGCACAGAGGAGTGGGGCCCTAATGAAAAACTGTTTTTT. V usage is TRBV2 and J usage is TRBJ1-4, with D possibly TRBD1 on 5 matching bases. V was cut by 7 bases and J by 3 bases, with 15 bases left in between. Germline loops: CDR1 SNHLY, CDR2 FYNNEI. The CDR3 spans 15 residues.

The CDR3 DNA sequence: TGTGCCAGCAGCTTAGATCGGCTAGCGGGATTCAATGAGCAGTTCTTC. It is translated as CASSLDRLAGFNEQFF. This sequence joins TRBV7-2 and TRBJ2-1; 9 nucleotides align to TRBD2. This CDR3 is built from 16 residues. The V segment lost 1 base and the J segment 6 bases; nucleotides outside the gene matches: 7. CDR1 and CDR2 (germline): SGHTA, FQGNSA.

In this sample, this clone turned up once. In nucleotides, the CDR3 is TGTGCCAGCAGCGTAGGATCCGGGAGGGGGTCCTACGAGCAGTACTTC. Translation: CASSVGSGRGSYEQYF. J is TRBJ2-7 and V is TRBV9; 8 nucleotides align to TRBD2. Looked up from germline, CDR1 is SGDLS and CDR2 is YYNGEE. The CDR3 length is 16 residues. Losses at the gene ends were 0 bases for V and 1 base for J; bases not matched to a gene: 6.

The V gene is TRBV5-8, the J gene TRBJ2-1; 7 bases are shared with TRBD2. This CDR3 comprises 15 residues. Per germline, CDR1 SGHTS and CDR2 YDEGEE. V gave up 2 bases and J gave up 9 bases; unmatched junction bases: 11. The CDR3 region is CASSFGGGPGGEQFF. The CDR3 DNA reads as TGTGCCAGCAGCTTCGGGGGAGGGCCGGGGGGTGAGCAGTTCTTC.

The chain combines TRBV25-1 with TRBJ1-2, with TRBD1 as a possible D gene (5 bases). Germline CDR1 reads MGHDK; CDR2 reads SYGVNS. V shed 4 bases and J shed 3 bases, with 12 bases lying between them. The CDR3 is 14 amino acids. CDR3 sequence: CASSAIDRHYGYTF. CDR3 DNA: TGTGCCAGCAGTGCTATCGACAGACACTATGGCTACACCTTC.

In this sample, this clone turned up many times. The V call is TRBV19, the J call TRBJ1-3; tentative D call: TRBD1 (6 bases). The germline V and J ends were trimmed by 4 bases and 0 bases, with 13 bases remaining between them. The germline V gene has CDR1 LNHDA and CDR2 SQIVND (reference sequence). This CDR3 contains 16 residues. CDR3 DNA: TGTGCCAGTAGTACCTACAGGGCGAGCTCTGGAAACACCATATATTTT. Translated, it gives CASSTYRASSGNTIYF.

The chain has TRBV4-1 and TRBJ1-3; D unclear. Looked up from germline, CDR1 is MGHRA and CDR2 is YSYEKL. V lost 0 bases to trimming and J lost 0 bases, with 12 bases between them. The CDR3 is made up of 17 amino acids. This CDR3 reads CASSQERSGGSGNTIYF. CDR3 nucleotide sequence: TGCGCCAGCAGCCAAGAAAGGTCCGGAGGCTCTGGAAACACCATATATTTT.

The V gene is TRBV5-1, the J gene TRBJ2-1; D is possibly TRBD2 (5 bases). Trimming stripped 0 bases from V and 8 bases from J, with 9 bases between. The germline CDR1 and CDR2 sequences are SGHRS and YFSETQ. The CDR3 has 13 amino acids. The CDR3 DNA sequence: TGCGCCAGCAGCTTGGTTGCGGGCGATGAGCAGTTCTTC. Translating it yields CASSLVAGDEQFF. Full variable domain (remainder filled in from reference TRBV5-1 and TRBJ2-1): KAGVTQTPRYLIKTRGQQVTLSCSPISGHRSVSWYQQTPGQGLQFLFEYFSETQRNKGNFPGRFSGRQFSNSRSEMNVSTLELGDSALYLCASSLVAGDEQFFGPGTRLTVL.

CDR3 loop: CATSGSGVATNEKLFF. In nucleotides, the CDR3 is TGTGCCACCAGCGGATCAGGGGTAGCAACTAATGAAAAACTGTTTTTT. V usage is TRBV15 and J usage is TRBJ1-4; D possibly corresponds to TRBD1 (6 bases). This CDR3 spans 16 amino acids. V lost 5 bases and J lost 0, with 13 bases in between. Germline V lookup: CDR1 LNHNV, CDR2 YYDKDF (reference sequence).

This chain joins TRBV27 and TRBJ1-5; D unclear. CDR1 is MNHEY and CDR2 is SMNVEV in the germline V gene (reference sequence). The CDR3 spans 15 residues. V was cut by 3 bases and J by 2 bases, with 11 bases left in between. CDR3 sequence: CASSFTRGGNQPQHF. The CDR3, as DNA: TGTGCCAGCAGTTTCACCCGGGGTGGCAATCAGCCCCAGCATTTT.

This clone has a handful of counts. The CDR3: CASSSGTSGSYEQYF. CDR3 nucleotide sequence: TGCGCCAGCAGCTCGGGGACTAGCGGGTCCTACGAGCAGTACTTC. This chain joins TRBV5-1 and TRBJ2-7, with TRBD2 matching over 12 bases. CDR3 length: 15 residues. Germline V gene data show CDR1 as SGHRS and CDR2 as YFSETQ. Trimming took 3 bases from V and 1 from J; bases not matched to a gene: 2.

V and J are TRBV27 and TRBJ1-5; 8 bases map to TRBD1. V shed 7 bases, J shed 0 bases, and the junction held 17 bases outside the gene matches. The CDR3 totals 19 residues. Germline V gene sequence: CDR1 MNHEY, CDR2 SMNVEV (reference sequence). The CDR3 region is CASTSLAGTGGYSNQPQHF. CDR3 nucleotides: TGTGCCAGCACCTCCCTGGCCGGGACAGGCGGTTATAGCAATCAGCCCCAGCATTTT.